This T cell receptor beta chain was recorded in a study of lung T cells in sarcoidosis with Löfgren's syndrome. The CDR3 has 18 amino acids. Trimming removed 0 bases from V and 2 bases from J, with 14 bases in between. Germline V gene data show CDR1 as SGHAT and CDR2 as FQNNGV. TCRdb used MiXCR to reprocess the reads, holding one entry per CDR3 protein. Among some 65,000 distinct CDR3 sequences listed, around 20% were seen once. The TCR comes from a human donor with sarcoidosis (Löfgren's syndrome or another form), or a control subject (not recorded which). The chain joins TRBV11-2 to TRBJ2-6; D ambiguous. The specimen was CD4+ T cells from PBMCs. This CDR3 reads CASSLDATFHPGANVLTF. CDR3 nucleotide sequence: TGTGCCAGCAGCTTAGACGCCACTTTCCACCCTGGGGCCAACGTCCTGACTTTC.